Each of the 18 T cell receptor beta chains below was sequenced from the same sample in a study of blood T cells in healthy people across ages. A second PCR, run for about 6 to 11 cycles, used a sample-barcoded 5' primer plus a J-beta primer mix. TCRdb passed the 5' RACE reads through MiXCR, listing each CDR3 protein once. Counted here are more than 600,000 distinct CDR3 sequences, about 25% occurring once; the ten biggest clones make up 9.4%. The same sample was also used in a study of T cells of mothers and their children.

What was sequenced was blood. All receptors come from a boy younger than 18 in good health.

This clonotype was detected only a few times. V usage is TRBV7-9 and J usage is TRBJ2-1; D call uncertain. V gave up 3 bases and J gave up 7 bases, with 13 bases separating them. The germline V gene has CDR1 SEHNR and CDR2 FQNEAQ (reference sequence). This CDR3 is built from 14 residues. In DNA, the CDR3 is TGTGCCAGCAGCTTTCCCTTGTCGGCGAATGAGCAGTTCTTC. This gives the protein CASSFPLSANEQFF.

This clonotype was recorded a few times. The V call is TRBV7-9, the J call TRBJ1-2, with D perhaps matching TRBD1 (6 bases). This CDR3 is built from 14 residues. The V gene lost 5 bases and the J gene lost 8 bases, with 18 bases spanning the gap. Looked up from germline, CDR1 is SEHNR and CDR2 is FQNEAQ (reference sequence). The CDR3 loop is CASSPPQGIEGYTF. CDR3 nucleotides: TGTGCCAGCAGCCCACCACAGGGAATTGAAGGCTACACCTTC.

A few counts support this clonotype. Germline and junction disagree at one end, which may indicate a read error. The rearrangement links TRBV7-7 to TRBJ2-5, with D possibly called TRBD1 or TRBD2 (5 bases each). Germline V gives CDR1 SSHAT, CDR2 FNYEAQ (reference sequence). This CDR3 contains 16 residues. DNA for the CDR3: TGTGCTAGCAGCTCCGGGGCGATTCCGTACCAAGAGACCCAGTACTTC. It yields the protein CASSSGAIPYQETQYF.

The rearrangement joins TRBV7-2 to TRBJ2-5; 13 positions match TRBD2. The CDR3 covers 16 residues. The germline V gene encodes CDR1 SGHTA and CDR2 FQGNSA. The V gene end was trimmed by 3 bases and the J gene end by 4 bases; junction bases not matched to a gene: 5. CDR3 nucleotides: TGTGCCAGCAGCTTGGGACTAGCGGGGTACAGAGAGACCCAGTACTTC. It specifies CASSLGLAGYRETQYF.

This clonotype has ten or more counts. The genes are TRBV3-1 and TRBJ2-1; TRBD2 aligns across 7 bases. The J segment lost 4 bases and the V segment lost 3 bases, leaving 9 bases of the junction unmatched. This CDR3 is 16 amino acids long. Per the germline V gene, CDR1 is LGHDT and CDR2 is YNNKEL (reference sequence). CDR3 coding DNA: TGTGCCAGCAGCCATTCGGGAAGCGGGGCGTACAATGAGCAGTTCTTC. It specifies CASSHSGSGAYNEQFF.

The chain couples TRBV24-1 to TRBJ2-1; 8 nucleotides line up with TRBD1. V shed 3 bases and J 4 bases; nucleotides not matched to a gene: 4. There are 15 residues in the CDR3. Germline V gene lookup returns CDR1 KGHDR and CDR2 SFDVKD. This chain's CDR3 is CATSDQDRAYNEQFF. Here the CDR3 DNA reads TGTGCCACCAGTGATCAGGACAGGGCTTACAATGAGCAGTTCTTC.

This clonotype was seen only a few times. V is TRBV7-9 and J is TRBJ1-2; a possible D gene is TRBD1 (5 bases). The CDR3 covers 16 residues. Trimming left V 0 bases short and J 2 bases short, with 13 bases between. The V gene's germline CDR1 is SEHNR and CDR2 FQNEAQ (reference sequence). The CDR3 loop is CASSLAATEGNYGYTF. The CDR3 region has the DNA TGTGCCAGCAGCTTAGCAGCGACAGAGGGGAACTATGGCTACACCTTC.

Written as DNA, the CDR3 is TGTGCCAGCAGTTTTCCCTCGGGGGCTGCCACTGAAGCTTTCTTT. Residues: CASSFPSGAATEAFF. The chain is built from TRBV28 and TRBJ1-1; the D gene is possibly TRBD1 (6 bases). The V and J ends lost 3 bases and 4 bases respectively, with 15 bases between them. The CDR3 covers 15 residues. The V gene's germline CDR1 is MDHEN and CDR2 SYDVKM.

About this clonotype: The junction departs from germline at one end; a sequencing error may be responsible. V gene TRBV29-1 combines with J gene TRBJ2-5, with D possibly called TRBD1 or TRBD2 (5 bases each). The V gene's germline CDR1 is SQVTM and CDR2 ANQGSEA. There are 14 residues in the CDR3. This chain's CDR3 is CGVVGARDQETQYF. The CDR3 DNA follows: TGCGGCGTTGTGGGCGCCAGGGACCAGGAGACCCAGTACTTC.

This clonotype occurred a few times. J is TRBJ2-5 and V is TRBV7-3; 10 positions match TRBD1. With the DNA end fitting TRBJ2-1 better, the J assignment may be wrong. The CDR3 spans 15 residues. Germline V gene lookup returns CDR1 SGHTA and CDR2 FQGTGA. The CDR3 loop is CASSLTRDRGNEQFF. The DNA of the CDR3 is TGTGCCAGCAGCTTAACAAGGGACAGGGGTAATGAGCAGTTCTTC.

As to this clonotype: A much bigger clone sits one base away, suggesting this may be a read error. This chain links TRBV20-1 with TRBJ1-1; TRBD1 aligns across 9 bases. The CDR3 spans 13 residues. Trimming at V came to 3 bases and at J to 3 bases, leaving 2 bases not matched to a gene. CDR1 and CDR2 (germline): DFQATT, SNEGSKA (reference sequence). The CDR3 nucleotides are TGCAGTGCTAGTGACAGGGGGGACACTGAAGCTTTCTTT. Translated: CSASDRGDTEAFF.

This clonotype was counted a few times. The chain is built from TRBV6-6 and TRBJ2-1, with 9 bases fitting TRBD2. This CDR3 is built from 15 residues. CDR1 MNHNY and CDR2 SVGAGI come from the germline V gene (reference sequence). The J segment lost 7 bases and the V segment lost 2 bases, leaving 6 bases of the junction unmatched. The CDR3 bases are TGTGCCAGCAGTTACGACGGCGGGGGGGCGAATGAGCAGTTCTTC. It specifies CASSYDGGGANEQFF.

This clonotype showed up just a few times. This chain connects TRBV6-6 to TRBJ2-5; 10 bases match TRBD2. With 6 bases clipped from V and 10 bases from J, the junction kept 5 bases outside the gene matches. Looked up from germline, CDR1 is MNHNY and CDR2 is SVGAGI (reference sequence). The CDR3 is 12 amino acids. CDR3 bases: TGTGCCAGCAGCGAGGGACTAGCGCACCAGTACTTC. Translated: CASSEGLAHQYF.

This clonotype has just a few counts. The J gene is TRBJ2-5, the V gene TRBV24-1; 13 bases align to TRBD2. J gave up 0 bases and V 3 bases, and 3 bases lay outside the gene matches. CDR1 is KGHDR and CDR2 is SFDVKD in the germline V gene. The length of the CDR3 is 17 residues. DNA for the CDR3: TGTGCCACCAGTGATGGGACTAGCGGGGCGTACCAAGAGACCCAGTACTTC. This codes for CATSDGTSGAYQETQYF.

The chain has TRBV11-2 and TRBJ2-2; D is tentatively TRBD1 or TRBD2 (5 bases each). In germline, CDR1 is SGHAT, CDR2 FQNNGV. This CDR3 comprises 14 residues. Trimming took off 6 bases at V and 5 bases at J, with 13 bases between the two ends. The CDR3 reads CASRGLGDTGELFF. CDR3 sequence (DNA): TGTGCCAGCAGGGGCCTGGGGGATACCGGGGAGCTGTTTTTT.

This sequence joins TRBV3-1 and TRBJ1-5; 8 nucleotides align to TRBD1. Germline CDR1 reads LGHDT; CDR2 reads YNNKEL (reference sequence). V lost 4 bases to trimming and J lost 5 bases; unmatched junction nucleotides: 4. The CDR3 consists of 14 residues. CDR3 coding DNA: TGTGCCAGCAGCCCCTGGACAGGGTATCAGCCCCAGCATTTT. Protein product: CASSPWTGYQPQHF.

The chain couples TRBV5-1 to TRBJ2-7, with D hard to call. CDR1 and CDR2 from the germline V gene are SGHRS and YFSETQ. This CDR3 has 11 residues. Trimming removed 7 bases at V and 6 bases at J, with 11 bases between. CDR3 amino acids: CASGLPGEQYF. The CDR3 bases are TGCGCCAGCGGCCTCCCCGGCGAGCAGTACTTC.

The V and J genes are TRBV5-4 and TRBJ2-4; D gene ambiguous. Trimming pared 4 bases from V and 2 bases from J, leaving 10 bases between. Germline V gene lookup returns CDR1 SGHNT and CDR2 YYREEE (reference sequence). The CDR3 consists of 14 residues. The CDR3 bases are TGTGCCAGCAGCCCTTATTCGACCAAAAACATTCAGTACTTC. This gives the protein CASSPYSTKNIQYF.